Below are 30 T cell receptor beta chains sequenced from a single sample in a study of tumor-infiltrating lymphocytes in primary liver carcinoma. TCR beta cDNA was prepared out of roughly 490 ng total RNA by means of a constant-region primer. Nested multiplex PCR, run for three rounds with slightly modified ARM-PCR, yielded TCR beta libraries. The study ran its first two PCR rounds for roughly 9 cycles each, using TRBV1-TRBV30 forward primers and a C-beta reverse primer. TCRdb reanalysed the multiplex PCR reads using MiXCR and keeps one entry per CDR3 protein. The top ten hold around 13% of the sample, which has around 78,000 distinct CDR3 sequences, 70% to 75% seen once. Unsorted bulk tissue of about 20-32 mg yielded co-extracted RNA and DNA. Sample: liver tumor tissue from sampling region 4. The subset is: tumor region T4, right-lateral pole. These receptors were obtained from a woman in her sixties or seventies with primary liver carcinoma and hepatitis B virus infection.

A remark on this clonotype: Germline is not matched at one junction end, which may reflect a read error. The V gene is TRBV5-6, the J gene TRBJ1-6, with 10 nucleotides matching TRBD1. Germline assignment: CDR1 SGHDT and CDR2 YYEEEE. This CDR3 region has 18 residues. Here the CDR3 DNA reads TGTACCAGCAGCTTGGATCCCTTTCGACAGGGGGCCGGATCACTCCTCCACTTC. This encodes CTSSLDPFRQGAGSLLHF.

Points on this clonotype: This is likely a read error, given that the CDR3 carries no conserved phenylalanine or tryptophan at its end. The CDR3 DNA sequence: TGTGCCAGCAGCTTAAACCCCCTCTCTGGGGCCAACGTCCTGACTTTA. This gives the protein CASSLNPLSGANVLTL. The chain has TRBV7-3 and TRBJ2-6; no definite D call. Per germline, CDR1 SGHTA and CDR2 FQGTGA. The CDR3 length is 16 residues. The V end was cut by 1 base, the J end by 0 bases, with 7 bases between.

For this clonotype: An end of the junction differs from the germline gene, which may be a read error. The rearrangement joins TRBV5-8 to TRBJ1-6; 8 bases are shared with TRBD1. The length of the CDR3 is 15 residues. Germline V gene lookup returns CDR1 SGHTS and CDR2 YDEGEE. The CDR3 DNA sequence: TGTGCTAGCAGCAGGACAGGGTGCCCTAATTCACCCCTCCACTTT. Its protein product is CASSRTGCPNSPLHF.

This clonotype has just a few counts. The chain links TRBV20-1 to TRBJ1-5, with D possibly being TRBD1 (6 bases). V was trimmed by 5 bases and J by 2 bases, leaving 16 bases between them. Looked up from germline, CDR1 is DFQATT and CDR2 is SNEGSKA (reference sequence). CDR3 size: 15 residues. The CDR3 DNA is TGCAGTGCTGTTACAGGGAGGGGAGGCAATCAGCCCCAGCATTTT. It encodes CSAVTGRGGNQPQHF.

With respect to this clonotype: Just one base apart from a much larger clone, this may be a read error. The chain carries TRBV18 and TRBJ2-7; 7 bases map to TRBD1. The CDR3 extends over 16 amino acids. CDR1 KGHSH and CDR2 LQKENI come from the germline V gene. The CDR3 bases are TGTGCCAGCTCAGCCACAAGCCCCGGGACAGCCTACGAGCAGTGCTTC. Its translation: CASSATSPGTAYEQCF.

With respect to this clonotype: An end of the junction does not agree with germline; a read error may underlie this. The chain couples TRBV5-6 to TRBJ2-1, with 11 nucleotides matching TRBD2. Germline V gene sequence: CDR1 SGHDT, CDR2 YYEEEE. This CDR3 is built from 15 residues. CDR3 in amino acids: CASSLLGLAGNEQFF. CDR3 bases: TGTGCTAGCAGCTTGTTAGGACTAGCGGGCAATGAGCAGTTCTTC.

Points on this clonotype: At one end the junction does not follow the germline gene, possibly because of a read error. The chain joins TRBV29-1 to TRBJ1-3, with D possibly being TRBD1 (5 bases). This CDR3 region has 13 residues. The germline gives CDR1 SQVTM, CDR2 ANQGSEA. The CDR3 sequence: CSVVPGNGNTTYF. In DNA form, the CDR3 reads TGCAGCGTTGTTCCAGGGAATGGAAACACCACATATTTT.

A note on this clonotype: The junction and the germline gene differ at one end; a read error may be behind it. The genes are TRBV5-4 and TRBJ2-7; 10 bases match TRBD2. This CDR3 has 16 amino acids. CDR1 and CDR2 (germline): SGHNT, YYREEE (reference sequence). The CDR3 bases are TGTGCCAGCAGCTCGCCGAGACTAGCGGGCTCCTACGTGCAGTACTTC. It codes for CASSSPRLAGSYVQYF. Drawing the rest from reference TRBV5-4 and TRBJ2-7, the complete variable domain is ETGVTQSPTHLIKTRGQQVTLRCSSQSGHNTVSWYQQALGQGPQFIFQYYREEENGRGNFPPRFSGLQFPNYSSELNVNALELDDSALYLCASSSPRLAGSYVQYFGPGTRLTVT.

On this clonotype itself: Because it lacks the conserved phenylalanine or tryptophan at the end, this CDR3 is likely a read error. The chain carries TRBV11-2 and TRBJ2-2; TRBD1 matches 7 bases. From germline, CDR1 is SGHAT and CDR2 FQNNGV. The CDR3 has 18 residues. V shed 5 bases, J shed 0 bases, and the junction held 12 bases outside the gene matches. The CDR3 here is CASSLGGSYIANTGELFI. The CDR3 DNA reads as TGTGCCAGCAGCCTAGGGGGCTCTTATATCGCGAACACCGGGGAGCTGTTTATT.

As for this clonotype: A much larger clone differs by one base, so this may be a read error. In DNA, the CDR3 is TGTGCCAGCAGCGCATCCGGGACAGGGGGGAACACCATATATTTT. Translated, it gives CASSASGTGGNTIYF. The rearrangement uses TRBV28 and TRBJ1-3, with TRBD1 matching 11 bases. Germline V gene data show CDR1 as MDHEN and CDR2 as SYDVKM. The CDR3 totals 15 residues. With 6 bases clipped from V and 7 bases from J, the junction kept 8 bases outside the gene matches.

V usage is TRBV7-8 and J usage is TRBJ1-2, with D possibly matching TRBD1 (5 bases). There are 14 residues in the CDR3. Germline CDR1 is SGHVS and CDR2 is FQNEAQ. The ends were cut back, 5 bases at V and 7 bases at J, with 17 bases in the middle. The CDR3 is CASSIEGRVRGYTF. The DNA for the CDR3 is TGTGCCAGCAGCATAGAAGGCAGGGTTCGTGGCTACACCTTC.

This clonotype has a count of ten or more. CDR3 sequence (DNA): TGTGCCGCCGAATCCGGGACAGGGAACAATGAGCAGTTCTTC. Encoded protein: CAAESGTGNNEQFF. The gene calls are TRBV10-3 and TRBJ2-1; the match to TRBD1 covers 9 bases. The CDR3 runs 14 residues. V lost 11 bases to trimming and J lost 5 bases; unmatched junction nucleotides: 10. Germline-derived CDR1 and CDR2 are ENHRY and SYGVKD.

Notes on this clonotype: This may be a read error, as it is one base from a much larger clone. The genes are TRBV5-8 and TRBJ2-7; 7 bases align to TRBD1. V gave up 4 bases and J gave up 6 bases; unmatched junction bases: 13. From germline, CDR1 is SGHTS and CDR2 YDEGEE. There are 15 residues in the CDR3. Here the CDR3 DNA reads TGTGCCAGCAGCCAAGGGACAGCCAACCGGGGCGAGCAGTACTTC. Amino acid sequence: CASSQGTANRGEQYF.

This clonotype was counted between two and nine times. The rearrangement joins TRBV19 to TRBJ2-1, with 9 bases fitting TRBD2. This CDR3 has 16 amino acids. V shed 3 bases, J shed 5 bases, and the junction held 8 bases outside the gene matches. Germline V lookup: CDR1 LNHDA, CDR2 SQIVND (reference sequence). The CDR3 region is CASSIRLAGVNNEQFF. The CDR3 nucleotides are TGTGCCAGTAGTATCCGTTTAGCGGGAGTAAACAATGAGCAGTTCTTC.

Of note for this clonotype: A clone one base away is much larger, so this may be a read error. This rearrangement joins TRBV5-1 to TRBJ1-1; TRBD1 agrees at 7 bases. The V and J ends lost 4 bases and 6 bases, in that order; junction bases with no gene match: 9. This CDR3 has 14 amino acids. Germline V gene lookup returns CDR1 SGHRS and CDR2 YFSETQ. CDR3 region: CASSPGTAYAEAFF. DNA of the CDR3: TGCGCCAGCAGCCCTGGGACAGCGTACGCTGAAGCTTTCTTT.

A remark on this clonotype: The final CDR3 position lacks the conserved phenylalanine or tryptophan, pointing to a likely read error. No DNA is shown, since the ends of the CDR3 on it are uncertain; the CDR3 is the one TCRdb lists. This CDR3 reads CASSPTSGGGTDTHYL. The chain couples TRBV11-2 to TRBJ2-3; TRBD2, as called in the table, went unchecked against the DNA. CDR1 and CDR2 (germline): SGHAT, FQNNGV. The CDR3 region is 16 residues in length, termini included.

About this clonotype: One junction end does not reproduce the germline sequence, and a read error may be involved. DNA of the CDR3: TGTGTCAGGAGGTTCAGGGTTACGAACACGGAAGCTTTCTTT. Protein: CVRRFRVTNTEAFF. The V gene is TRBV11-2, the J gene TRBJ1-1; the D gene is possibly TRBD1 (5 bases). CDR1 and CDR2 (germline): SGHAT, FQNNGV. The CDR3 spans 14 residues. Supplemented by reference TRBV11-2 and TRBJ1-1, the full variable domain reads EAGVAQSPRYKIIEKRQSVAFWCNPISGHATLYWYQQILGQGPKLLIQFQNNGVVDDSQLPKDRFSAERLKGVDSTLKIQPAKLEDSAVYLCVRRFRVTNTEAFFGQGTRLTVV.

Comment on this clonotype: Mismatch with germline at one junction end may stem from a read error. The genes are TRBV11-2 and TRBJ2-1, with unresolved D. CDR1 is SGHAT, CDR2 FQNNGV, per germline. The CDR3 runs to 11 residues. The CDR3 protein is CASSMALMPLF. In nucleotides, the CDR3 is TGCGCCAGCAGCATGGCTTTGATGCCGCTCTTC. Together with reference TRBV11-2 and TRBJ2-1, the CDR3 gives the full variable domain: EAGVAQSPRYKIIEKRQSVAFWCNPISGHATLYWYQQILGQGPKLLIQFQNNGVVDDSQLPKDRFSAERLKGVDSTLKIQPAKLEDSAVYLCASSMALMPLFGPGTRLTVL.

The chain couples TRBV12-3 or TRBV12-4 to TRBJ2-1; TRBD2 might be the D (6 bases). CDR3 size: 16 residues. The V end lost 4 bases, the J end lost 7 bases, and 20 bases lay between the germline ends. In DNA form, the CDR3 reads TGTGCCAGCAGTTGGGGTACTAACGGGAGACCGAATGAGCAGTTCTTC. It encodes CASSWGTNGRPNEQFF.

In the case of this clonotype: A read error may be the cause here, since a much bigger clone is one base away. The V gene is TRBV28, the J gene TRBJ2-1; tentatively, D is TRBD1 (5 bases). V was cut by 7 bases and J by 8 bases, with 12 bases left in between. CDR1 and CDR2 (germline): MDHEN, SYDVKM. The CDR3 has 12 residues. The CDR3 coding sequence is TGTGCCAGCACTTTGCAGGGTTATGAGCAGTTCTTC. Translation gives CASTLQGYEQFF.

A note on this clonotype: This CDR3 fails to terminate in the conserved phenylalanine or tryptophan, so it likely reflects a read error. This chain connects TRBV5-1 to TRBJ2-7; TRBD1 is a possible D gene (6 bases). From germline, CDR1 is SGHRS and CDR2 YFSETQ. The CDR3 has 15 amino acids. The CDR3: CASNLVAGDTYEQYY. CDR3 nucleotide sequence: TGCGCCAGCAACTTGGTGGCAGGGGACACCTATGAGCAGTACTAC.

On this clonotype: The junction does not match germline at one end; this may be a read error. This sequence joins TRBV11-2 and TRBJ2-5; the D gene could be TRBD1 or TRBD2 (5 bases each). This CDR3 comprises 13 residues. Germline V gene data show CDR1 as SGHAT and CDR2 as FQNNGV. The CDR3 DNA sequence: TGTGCCAGCAGCTTAGAGTGCAAGGGGACCCAGGACTTC. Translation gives CASSLECKGTQDF.

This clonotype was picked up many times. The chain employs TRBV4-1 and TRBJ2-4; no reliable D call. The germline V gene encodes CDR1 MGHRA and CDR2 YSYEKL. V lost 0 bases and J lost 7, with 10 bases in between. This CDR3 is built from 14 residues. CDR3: CASSQEMAGNIQYF. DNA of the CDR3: TGCGCCAGCAGCCAAGAGATGGCAGGCAACATTCAGTACTTC.

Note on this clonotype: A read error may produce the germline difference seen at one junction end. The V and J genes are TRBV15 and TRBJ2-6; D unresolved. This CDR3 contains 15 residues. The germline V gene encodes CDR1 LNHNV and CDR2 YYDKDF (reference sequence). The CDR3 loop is CATSPLTSGVNVLTF. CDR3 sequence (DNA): TGTGCCACCAGCCCCCTAACCTCTGGGGTCAACGTCCTGACTTTC.

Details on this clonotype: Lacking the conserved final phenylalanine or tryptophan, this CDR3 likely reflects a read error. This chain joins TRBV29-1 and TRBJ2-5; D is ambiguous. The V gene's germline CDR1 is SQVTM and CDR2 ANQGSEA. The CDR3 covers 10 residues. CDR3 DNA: TGCAAAGTCCAAACGGAGACCCAGTACTTA. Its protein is CKVQTETQYL.

In nucleotides, the CDR3 is TGTGCCAGCAGCCTCCGACTGAACTCCTACCTGCTGTACTTC. Its translation is CASSLRLNSYLLYF. The chain combines TRBV11-3 with TRBJ2-7; D unclear. Germline V CDR1 and CDR2: SGHNT, YENEEA. CDR3 length: 14 residues. Trimming stripped 5 bases from V and 12 bases from J, with 23 bases between.

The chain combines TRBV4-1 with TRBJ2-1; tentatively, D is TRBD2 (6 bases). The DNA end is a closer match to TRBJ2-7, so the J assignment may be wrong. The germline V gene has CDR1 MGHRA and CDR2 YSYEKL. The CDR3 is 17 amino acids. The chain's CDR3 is CASSQGAVGGSYNEQYF. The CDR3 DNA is TGCGCCAGCAGCCAAGGGGCTGTGGGAGGTTCTTACAATGAGCAGTACTTC.

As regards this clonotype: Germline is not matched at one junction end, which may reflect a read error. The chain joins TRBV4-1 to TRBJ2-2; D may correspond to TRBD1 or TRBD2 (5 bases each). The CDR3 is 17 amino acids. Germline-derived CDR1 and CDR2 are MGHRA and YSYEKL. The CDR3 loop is CAISQEWGWSNTGELFF. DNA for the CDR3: TGCGCCATCAGCCAAGAGTGGGGGTGGTCGAACACCGGGGAGCTGTTTTTT.

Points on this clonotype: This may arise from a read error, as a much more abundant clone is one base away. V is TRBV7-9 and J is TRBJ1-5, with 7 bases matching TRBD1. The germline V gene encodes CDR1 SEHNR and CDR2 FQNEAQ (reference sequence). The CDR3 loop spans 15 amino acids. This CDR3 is CVSSAVTGSNQPQHF. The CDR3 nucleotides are TGTGTCAGCAGCGCCGTGACAGGGAGCAATCAGCCCCAGCATTTT. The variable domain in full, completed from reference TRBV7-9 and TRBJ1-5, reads DTGVSQNPRHKITKRGQNVTFRCDPISEHNRLYWYRQTLGQGPEFLTYFQNEAQLEKSRLLSDRFSAERPKGSFSTLEIQRTEQGDSAMYLCVSSAVTGSNQPQHFGDGTRLSIL.

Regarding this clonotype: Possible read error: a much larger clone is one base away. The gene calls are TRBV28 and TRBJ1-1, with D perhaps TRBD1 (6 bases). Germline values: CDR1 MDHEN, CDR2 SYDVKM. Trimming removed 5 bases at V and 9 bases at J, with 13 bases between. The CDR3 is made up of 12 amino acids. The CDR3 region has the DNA TGTGCCAGCAGTCCCGGGACAAATCAAGCTTTCTTT. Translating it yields CASSPGTNQAFF.